The clone carrying this TCR beta chain counts as medium-sized. The data derive from a study of breast tumors, draining lymph nodes, adjacent tissues. TCRdb re-analysed the multiplex PCR reads in MiXCR, keeping a single row per CDR3 protein. Among about 21,000 distinct CDR3 sequences listed, around 41% were seen once. The specimen sequenced was breast tumor tissue. This TCR came from a female donor with breast cancer. Some clones in this sample may be carry-over from other donors' samples.

Written as DNA, the CDR3 is TGTGCCAGCAGTGGGGGACAGGGGAGGAAAGAGACCCAGTACTTC. It is translated as CASSGGQGRKETQYF. This chain connects TRBV2 to TRBJ2-5, with TRBD1 identical over 10 bases. From germline, CDR1 is SNHLY and CDR2 FYNNEI. This CDR3 contains 15 residues. V lost 4 bases to trimming and J lost 3 bases; unmatched junction nucleotides: 5.